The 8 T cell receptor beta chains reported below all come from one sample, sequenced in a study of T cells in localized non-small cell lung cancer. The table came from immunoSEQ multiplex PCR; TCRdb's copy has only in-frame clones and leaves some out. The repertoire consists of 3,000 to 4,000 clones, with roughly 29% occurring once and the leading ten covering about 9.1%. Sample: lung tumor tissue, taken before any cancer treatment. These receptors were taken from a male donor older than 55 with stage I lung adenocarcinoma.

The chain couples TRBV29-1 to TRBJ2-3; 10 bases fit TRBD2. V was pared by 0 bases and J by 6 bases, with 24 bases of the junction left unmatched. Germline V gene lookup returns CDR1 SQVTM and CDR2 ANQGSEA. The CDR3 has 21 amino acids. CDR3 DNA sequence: TGCAGCGTTGAAGATTACCATCGGGCTAGCGGGGGAACGGACGCGGGCGATACGCAGTATTTT. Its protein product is CSVEDYHRASGGTDAGDTQYF.

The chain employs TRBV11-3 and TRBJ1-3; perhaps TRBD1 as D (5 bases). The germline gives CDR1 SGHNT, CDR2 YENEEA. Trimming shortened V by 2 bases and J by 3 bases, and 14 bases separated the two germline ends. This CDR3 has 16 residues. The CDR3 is CASSLLGGASGNTIYF. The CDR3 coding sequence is TGTGCCAGCAGCTTATTAGGAGGGGCGAGTGGAAACACCATATATTTT.

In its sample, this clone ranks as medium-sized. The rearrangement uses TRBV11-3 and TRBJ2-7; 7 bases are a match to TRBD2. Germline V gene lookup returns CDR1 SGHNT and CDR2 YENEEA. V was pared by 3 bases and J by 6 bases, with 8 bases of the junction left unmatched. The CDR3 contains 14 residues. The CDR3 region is CASSFPGLGTEQYF. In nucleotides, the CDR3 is TGTGCCAGCAGCTTCCCTGGACTAGGCACCGAGCAGTACTTC.

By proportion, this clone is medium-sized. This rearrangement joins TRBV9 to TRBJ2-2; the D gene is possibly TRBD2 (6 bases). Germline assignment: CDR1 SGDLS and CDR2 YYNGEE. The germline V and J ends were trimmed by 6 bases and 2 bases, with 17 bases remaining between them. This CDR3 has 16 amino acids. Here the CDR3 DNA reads TGTGCCAGCACTGTAAGTACGGGAGCCAACACCGGGGAGCTGTTTTTT. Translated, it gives CASTVSTGANTGELFF.

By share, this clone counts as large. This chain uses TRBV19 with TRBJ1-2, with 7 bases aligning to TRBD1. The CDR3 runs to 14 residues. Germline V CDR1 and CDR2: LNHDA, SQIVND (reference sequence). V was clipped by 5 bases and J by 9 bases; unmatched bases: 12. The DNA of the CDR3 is TGTGCCAGTAGTGCAGCGGCAGGGACAGTACGCTACACCTTC. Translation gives CASSAAAGTVRYTF.

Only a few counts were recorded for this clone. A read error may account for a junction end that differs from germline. CDR3 region: CAISGTGTNTEAFF. The CDR3 coding sequence is TGTGCCATCAGTGGGACAGGGACGAACACTGAAGCTTTCTTT. J is TRBJ1-1 and V is TRBV6-8; 9 bases line up with TRBD1. Germline V lookup: CDR1 MNHGY, CDR2 SAAAGT. There are 14 residues in the CDR3.

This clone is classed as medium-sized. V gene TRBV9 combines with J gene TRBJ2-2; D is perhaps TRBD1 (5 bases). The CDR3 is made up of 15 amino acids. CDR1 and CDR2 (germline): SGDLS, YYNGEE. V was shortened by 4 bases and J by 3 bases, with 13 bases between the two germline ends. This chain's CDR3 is CASSLNRFDTGELFF. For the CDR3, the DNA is TGTGCCAGCAGCTTAAACAGGTTCGACACCGGGGAGCTGTTTTTT.

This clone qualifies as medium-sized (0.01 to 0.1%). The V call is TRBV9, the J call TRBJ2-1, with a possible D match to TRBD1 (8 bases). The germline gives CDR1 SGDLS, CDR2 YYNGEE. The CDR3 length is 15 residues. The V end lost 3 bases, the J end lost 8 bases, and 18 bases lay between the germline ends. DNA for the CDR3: TGTGCCAGCAGCGAAGGGGGGGACAGGAGCTATGAGCAGTTCTTC. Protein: CASSEGGDRSYEQFF.